This T cell receptor (beta chain) was sequenced for a study of vaccination effects on CD4 cells after COVID-19. Study results and caveats: Clones from infection and from vaccination both contracted markedly late after vaccination.

CD4+ T cell isolation took place after approximately 11 days of culture. PCR confirmed that the person was infected with SARS-CoV-2 between March and December 2020. As concerns this clone: Its antigen is still unknown.

The CDR3 runs 17 residues. Unmatched junction bases numbered 13, after V lost 4 bases and J lost 2 bases. Germline V gene data show CDR1 as GTSNPN and CDR2 as SVGIG (reference sequence). Libraries were prepared by immunoSEQ multiplex PCR; TCRdb keeps only in-frame clonotypes and omits some of them. The table records some 63,000 clones, about two thirds of them present only once. The sample consisted of CD4+ T cells from PBMCs cultured without peptide, taken before COVID-19 vaccination. The rearrangement joins TRBV30 to TRBJ1-3; 8 bases fit TRBD1. This TCR was recovered from a human donor who had a prior SARS-CoV-2 infection. CDR3 residues: CAWKLPGQALPGNTIYF. The CDR3 DNA reads TGTGCCTGGAAACTCCCGGGACAGGCCCTCCCTGGAAACACCATATATTTT.